These 28 T cell receptor beta chains share one sample of origin, sequenced in a study of blood T cell repertoires in COVID-19. Produced via immunoSEQ multiplex PCR; TCRdb's table is partial and in-frame only. Among fewer than 200,000 clones listed, 87% were seen once. Sequenced material: peripheral blood. The receptors stem from a woman aged 45-65 years with acute or convalescent COVID-19.

V is TRBV5-1 and J is TRBJ1-6; D might be TRBD1 (6 bases). This CDR3 is 14 amino acids long. Looked up from germline, CDR1 is SGHRS and CDR2 is YFSETQ. The germline V and J ends were trimmed by 5 bases and 7 bases, with 13 bases remaining between them. DNA of the CDR3: TGCGCCAGCAGGGGAGGGGGTAGAAATTCACCCCTCCACTTT. Amino acids: CASRGGGRNSPLHF. The full variable domain, completed using reference TRBV5-1 and TRBJ1-6, is KAGVTQTPRYLIKTRGQQVTLSCSPISGHRSVSWYQQTPGQGLQFLFEYFSETQRNKGNFPGRFSGRQFSNSRSEMNVSTLELGDSALYLCASRGGGRNSPLHFGNGTRLTVT.

This chain uses TRBV19 with TRBJ1-1; unclear D gene. V shed 1 base and J shed 0 bases, with 9 bases lying between them. CDR3 length equals 15 residues. Germline V gives CDR1 LNHDA, CDR2 SQIVND (reference sequence). The CDR3 is CASSIGGRMNTEAFF. CDR3 DNA: TGTGCCAGTAGTATAGGTGGCAGGATGAACACTGAAGCTTTCTTT.

CDR3 bases: TGTGCCATCTCACGGGGTGCGACTAGCGGGAGCTCAGATACGCAGTATTTT. Amino acid sequence: CAISRGATSGSSDTQYF. The J gene is TRBJ2-3, the V gene TRBV10-3; TRBD2 agrees at 12 bases. V shed 8 bases and J 4 bases; nucleotides not matched to a gene: 13. CDR1 and CDR2 from the germline V gene are ENHRY and SYGVKD. This CDR3 spans 17 amino acids.

V usage is TRBV2 and J usage is TRBJ1-5, with D perhaps matching TRBD1 (6 bases). Trimming cost V 6 bases and J 1 base, with 13 bases left between them. This CDR3 has 15 amino acids. Germline CDR1 SNHLY, CDR2 FYNNEI. The CDR3 is CASRGTYLSNQPQHF. CDR3 nucleotide sequence: TGTGCCAGCAGGGGGACATATCTCAGCAATCAGCCCCAGCATTTT.

The rearrangement joins TRBV27 to TRBJ2-1; 8 bases agree with TRBD2. This CDR3 spans 15 amino acids. Germline values: CDR1 MNHEY, CDR2 SMNVEV (reference sequence). The V gene end was trimmed by 3 bases and the J gene end by 7 bases; junction bases not matched to a gene: 8. The CDR3: CASSFKSGSSNEQFF. For the CDR3, the DNA is TGTGCCAGCAGTTTCAAAAGCGGGAGCTCTAATGAGCAGTTCTTC.

This chain uses TRBV18 with TRBJ1-1, with 8 bases that match TRBD1. The CDR3 is made up of 16 amino acids. Germline CDR1 KGHSH, CDR2 LQKENI. The trim removed 5 bases at V and 3 bases at J, leaving 11 bases unmatched. The CDR3 DNA reads TGTGCCAGCTCAGAAGGACAGGGATGGTGGTACACTGAAGCTTTCTTT. The encoded protein is CASSEGQGWWYTEAFF.

This clone was seen only a few times. This chain connects TRBV6-5 to TRBJ1-1; 7 nucleotides match TRBD1. This CDR3 has 14 amino acids. V lost 5 bases, J lost 4 bases, and 7 bases stayed unmatched. Germline lookup yields CDR1 MNHEY and CDR2 SVGAGI. CDR3 nucleotide sequence: TGTGCCAGCAGTAAGTCAGGGGGTGGCACTGAAGCTTTCTTT. This gives the protein CASSKSGGGTEAFF.

The chain joins TRBV2 to TRBJ2-3; TRBD1 matches 9 bases. The germline V gene has CDR1 SNHLY and CDR2 FYNNEI. After removal of 6 bases from V and 7 bases from J, the junction contained 11 bases not matched to a gene. The CDR3 totals 15 residues. The CDR3 loop is CASRDRGKGPHTQYF. In nucleotides, the CDR3 is TGTGCCAGCAGGGACAGGGGAAAAGGTCCCCATACGCAGTATTTT. Variable domain in full (rest from reference TRBV2 and TRBJ2-3): EPEVTQTPSHQVTQMGQEVILRCVPISNHLYFYWYRQILGQKVEFLVSFYNNEISEKSEIFDDQFSVERPDGSNFTLKIRSTKLEDSAMYFCASRDRGKGPHTQYFGPGTRLTVL.

V is TRBV29-1 and J is TRBJ1-1; TRBD1 might be the D (5 bases). Trimming cost V 4 bases and J 6 bases, with 12 bases left between them. The germline V gene encodes CDR1 SQVTM and CDR2 ANQGSEA. The CDR3 runs 12 residues. Here the CDR3 reads CSVVTREAEAFF. The CDR3 bases are TGCAGCGTTGTTACCAGGGAGGCTGAAGCTTTCTTT.

This chain uses TRBV7-9 with TRBJ1-5; tentative D call: TRBD1 (5 bases). CDR3 length: 14 residues. The germline V and J ends were trimmed by 4 bases and 4 bases, with 11 bases remaining between them. CDR1 and CDR2 (germline): SEHNR, FQNEAQ (reference sequence). As DNA, the CDR3 is TGTGCCAGCAGCTCTGACAGTAAGAATCAGCCCCAGCATTTT. Protein product: CASSSDSKNQPQHF.

The chain recombines TRBV19 with TRBJ2-1, with 7 bases identical to TRBD2. From germline, CDR1 is LNHDA and CDR2 SQIVND (reference sequence). J was trimmed by 7 bases and V by 8 bases; bases with no gene match: 14. The CDR3 sequence is 15 residues long. The DNA for the CDR3 is TGTGCCAGTCTTGTCTTCTCGGGGGGTGGGAATGAGCAGTTCTTC. Its translation: CASLVFSGGGNEQFF.

This rearrangement joins TRBV27 to TRBJ2-1; D is possibly TRBD2 (7 bases). Per germline, CDR1 MNHEY and CDR2 SMNVEV (reference sequence). This CDR3 comprises 14 residues. V lost 4 bases to trimming and J lost 5 bases, with 12 bases between them. Here the CDR3 reads CASSWEGVNNEQFF. The DNA for the CDR3 is TGTGCCAGCAGTTGGGAGGGGGTAAACAATGAGCAGTTCTTC.

V is TRBV4-1 and J is TRBJ2-1; a possible D gene is TRBD2 (6 bases). V dropped 3 bases and J dropped 8 bases, with 26 bases sitting between them. The length of the CDR3 is 18 residues. Germline assignment: CDR1 MGHRA and CDR2 YSYEKL. The CDR3 sequence: CASSHTPGRKSLRDEQFF. The CDR3 DNA is TGCGCCAGCAGCCATACCCCAGGGAGGAAAAGCCTCAGGGATGAGCAGTTCTTC.

This clone was recorded at least ten times. The CDR3 DNA is TGTGCCAGCAGTGAAGCCCCGGTTAACACTGAAGCTTTCTTT. The encoded protein is CASSEAPVNTEAFF. The rearrangement joins TRBV25-1 to TRBJ1-1; D unclear. Germline CDR1 and CDR2: MGHDK and SYGVNS. Between the trimmed V and J ends, which lost 2 bases and 2 bases, there was a span of 9 bases. CDR3 length: 14 residues.

The chain carries TRBV3-1 (or the pseudogene TRBV3-2) and TRBJ1-4; D may be TRBD1 (6 bases). V dropped 4 bases and J dropped 8 bases, with 17 bases sitting between them. Germline V gene data show CDR1 as LGHDT and CDR2 as YNNKEL (reference sequence). The CDR3 length is 15 residues. The CDR3 sequence is CASSPSRGLTEKLFF. The CDR3 DNA reads as TGTGCCAGCAGCCCAAGCAGGGGCCTTACGGAAAAACTGTTTTTT.

The gene calls are TRBV4-1 and TRBJ1-1, with D possibly matching TRBD1 (6 bases). Trimming cost V 4 bases and J 4 bases, with 13 bases left between them. The CDR3 sequence is 14 residues long. Germline CDR1 is MGHRA and CDR2 is YSYEKL. The CDR3 protein is CASSPRQVATEAFF. The CDR3 DNA follows: TGCGCCAGCAGCCCCCGACAGGTGGCCACTGAAGCTTTCTTT.

The chain has TRBV6-2 or TRBV6-3 and TRBJ2-2; possibly TRBD1 for D (5 bases). In germline, CDR1 is MNHEY, CDR2 SVGEGT. This CDR3 is 15 amino acids long. V was trimmed by 1 base and J by 4 bases, leaving 10 bases between them. CDR3 DNA: TGTGCCAGCAGTTACTGGGGCCGTGGCACCGGGGAGCTGTTTTTT. Amino acids: CASSYWGRGTGELFF.

This rearrangement joins TRBV30 to TRBJ2-2; 7 bases are shared with TRBD2. This CDR3 comprises 11 residues. Germline CDR1 is GTSNPN and CDR2 is SVGIG (reference sequence). V shed 4 bases, J shed 7 bases, and the junction held 0 bases outside the gene matches. The DNA for the CDR3 is TGTGCCTGGACTAGCGGCGGGGAGCTGTTTTTT. Encoded protein: CAWTSGGELFF.

This sequence joins TRBV3-1 (or the pseudogene TRBV3-2) and TRBJ1-1; 7 bases are a match to TRBD1. The V gene's germline CDR1 is LGHDT and CDR2 YNNKEL (reference sequence). There are 16 residues in the CDR3. Trimming at V came to 1 base and at J to 3 bases, leaving 8 bases not matched to a gene. CDR3 region: CASSQVRGRGDTEAFF. The CDR3 nucleotides are TGTGCCAGCAGCCAAGTAAGGGGGCGTGGGGACACTGAAGCTTTCTTT.

Remarks on this clone: A read error may produce the germline difference seen at one junction end. The chain joins TRBV6-4 to TRBJ2-5; D ambiguous. Germline V lookup: CDR1 MRHNA, CDR2 SNTAGT. CDR3 length equals 11 residues. Here the CDR3 reads CASSIEEPQYF. For the CDR3, the DNA is TGTGCCAGCAGCATAGAAGAGCCCCAGTACTTC.

The chain uses TRBV2 and TRBJ1-1; no clear D gene. V was shortened by 4 bases and J by 5 bases, with 14 bases between the two germline ends. CDR1 SNHLY and CDR2 FYNNEI come from the germline V gene. This CDR3 has 14 amino acids. The CDR3 DNA is TGTGCCAGCAGTGTAGGACCCCGAGGGACTGAAGCTTTCTTT. This gives the protein CASSVGPRGTEAFF.

J is TRBJ2-2 and V is TRBV11-2; the D is unclear. There are 12 residues in the CDR3. V was pared by 5 bases and J by 6 bases, with 7 bases between. Looked up from germline, CDR1 is SGHAT and CDR2 is FQNNGV. CDR3 nucleotides: TGTGCCAGCAGCCTGGGCCCCGGGGAGCTGTTTTTT. Protein product: CASSLGPGELFF.

This clone showed up just once. This CDR3 is also generated by other DNA sequences in the sample. The gene calls are TRBV7-2 and TRBJ1-1, with D possibly being TRBD1 (5 bases). Germline V gene sequence: CDR1 SGHTA, CDR2 FQGNSA. Trimming left V 1 base short and J 2 bases short, with 8 bases between. This CDR3 region has 14 residues. The CDR3: CASSLGGANTEAFF. The CDR3 coding sequence is TGTGCCAGCAGCTTAGGGGGCGCAAACACTGAAGCTTTCTTT. The full variable domain, rest sourced from reference TRBV7-2 and TRBJ1-1, is GAGVSQSPSNKVTEKGKDVELRCDPISGHTALYWYRQSLGQGLEFLIYFQGNSAPDKSGLPSDRFSAERTGGSVSTLTIQRTQQEDSAVYLCASSLGGANTEAFFGQGTRLTVV.

Comments on this clone: The sample has other DNA sequences that encode this CDR3 too. The chain couples TRBV6-5 to TRBJ1-1; D unresolved. This CDR3 spans 13 amino acids. Looked up from germline, CDR1 is MNHEY and CDR2 is SVGAGI. V was clipped by 3 bases and J by 2 bases, with 7 bases between them. For the CDR3, the DNA is TGTGCCAGCAGTTATCGAGGCAACACTGAAGCTTTCTTT. Its translation is CASSYRGNTEAFF.

The V call is TRBV27, the J call TRBJ1-6, with D perhaps matching TRBD1 (6 bases). The V gene lost 2 bases and the J gene lost 7 bases, with 12 bases spanning the gap. The CDR3 is made up of 15 amino acids. Germline V CDR1 and CDR2: MNHEY, SMNVEV (reference sequence). The CDR3 loop is CASSLGGGVNSPLHF. In DNA form, the CDR3 reads TGTGCCAGCAGTTTAGGTGGGGGCGTAAATTCACCCCTCCACTTT.

The chain couples TRBV10-3 to TRBJ1-1, with D possibly matching TRBD1 (5 bases). Between the trimmed V and J ends, which lost 4 bases and 7 bases, there was a span of 16 bases. The V gene's germline CDR1 is ENHRY and CDR2 SYGVKD. This CDR3 comprises 14 residues. The CDR3 loop reads CAISGQPRQDEAFF. The CDR3 DNA sequence: TGTGCCATCAGTGGACAGCCCCGGCAGGATGAAGCTTTCTTT.

This chain joins TRBV19 and TRBJ1-2, with D tentatively TRBD1 (6 bases). Germline V gives CDR1 LNHDA, CDR2 SQIVND (reference sequence). The CDR3 loop spans 14 amino acids. Trimming removed 6 bases at V and 1 base at J, with 12 bases between. The CDR3 coding sequence is TGTGCCAGTAGGTTGTCAGGGGTTAACTATGGCTACACCTTC. Translated, it gives CASRLSGVNYGYTF.

The chain combines TRBV28 with TRBJ2-7, with D possibly TRBD2 on 5 matching bases. Trimming removed 5 bases at V and 0 bases at J, with 17 bases between. The germline V gene has CDR1 MDHEN and CDR2 SYDVKM. This CDR3 contains 16 residues. The DNA of the CDR3 is TGTGCCAGCAGTCCTGCACGAGGGCGTAGCTCCTACGAGCAGTACTTC. Encoded protein: CASSPARGRSSYEQYF.